This TCR beta chain was identified during a study of sequential checkpoint blockade in melanoma. Profiling relied on immunoSEQ multiplex PCR, and the TCRdb table lists in-frame clones only, not all of them. This sample yields over 6,500 clones, of which approximately 60% are seen a single time; approximately 8.9% belongs to the top ten. Germline CDR1 LGHNA, CDR2 YSLEER. V was clipped by 3 bases and J by 13 bases; unmatched bases: 5. CDR3 size: 12 residues. The treatment is: randomized to nivolumab then ipilimumab (arm A) or the reverse (arm B). Here the sequenced sample was CD8+ T cells sorted from blood (inferred from file names), taken from a patient given nivolumab and ipilimumab in sequence. This clonotype originated in a human donor with melanoma. The chain links TRBV4-3 to TRBJ1-4; TRBD1 matches 7 bases. CDR3 in DNA: TGCGCCAGCAGCCACCACAGGGGACGACTGTTTTTT. It is translated as CASSHHRGRLFF.